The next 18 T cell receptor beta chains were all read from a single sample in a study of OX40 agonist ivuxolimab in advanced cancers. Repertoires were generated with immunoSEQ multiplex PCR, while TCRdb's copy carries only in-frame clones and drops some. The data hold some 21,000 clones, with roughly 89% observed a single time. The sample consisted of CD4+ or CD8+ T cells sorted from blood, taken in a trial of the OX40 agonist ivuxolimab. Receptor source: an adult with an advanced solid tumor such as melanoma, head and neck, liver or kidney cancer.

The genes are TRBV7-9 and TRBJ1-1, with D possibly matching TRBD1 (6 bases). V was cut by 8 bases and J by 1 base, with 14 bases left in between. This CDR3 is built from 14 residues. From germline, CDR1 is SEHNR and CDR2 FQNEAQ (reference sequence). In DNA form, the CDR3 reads TGTGCCAGCGGACCCCAAGGGGGGAACACTGAAGCTTTCTTT. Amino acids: CASGPQGGNTEAFF. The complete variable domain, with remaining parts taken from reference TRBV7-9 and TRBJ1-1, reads DTGVSQNPRHKITKRGQNVTFRCDPISEHNRLYWYRQTLGQGPEFLTYFQNEAQLEKSRLLSDRFSAERPKGSFSTLEIQRTEQGDSAMYLCASGPQGGNTEAFFGQGTRLTVV.

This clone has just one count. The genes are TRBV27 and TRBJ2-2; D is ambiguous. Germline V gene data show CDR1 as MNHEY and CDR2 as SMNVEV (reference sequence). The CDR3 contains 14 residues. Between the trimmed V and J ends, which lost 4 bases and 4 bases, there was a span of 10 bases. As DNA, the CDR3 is TGTGCCAGCAGTTACGCGGCGATCACCGGGGAGCTGTTTTTT. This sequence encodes CASSYAAITGELFF.

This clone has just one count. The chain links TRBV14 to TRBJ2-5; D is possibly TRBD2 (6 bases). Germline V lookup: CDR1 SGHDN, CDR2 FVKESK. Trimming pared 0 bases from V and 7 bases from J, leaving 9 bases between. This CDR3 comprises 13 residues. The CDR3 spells CASSQEIGGTQYF. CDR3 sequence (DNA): TGTGCCAGCAGCCAAGAAATCGGGGGGACCCAGTACTTC.

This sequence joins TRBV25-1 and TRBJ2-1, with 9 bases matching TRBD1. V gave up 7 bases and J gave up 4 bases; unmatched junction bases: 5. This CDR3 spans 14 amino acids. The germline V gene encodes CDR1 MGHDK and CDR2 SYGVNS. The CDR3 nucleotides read TGTGCCAGCAAACAGGGGGCGGATTACAATGAGCAGTTCTTC. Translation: CASKQGADYNEQFF.

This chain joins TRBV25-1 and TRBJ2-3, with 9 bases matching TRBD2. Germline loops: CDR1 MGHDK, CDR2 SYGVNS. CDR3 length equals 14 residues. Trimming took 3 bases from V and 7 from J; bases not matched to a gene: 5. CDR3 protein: CASSETAGGYTQYF. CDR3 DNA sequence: TGTGCCAGCAGTGAGACAGCGGGAGGTTATACGCAGTATTTT.

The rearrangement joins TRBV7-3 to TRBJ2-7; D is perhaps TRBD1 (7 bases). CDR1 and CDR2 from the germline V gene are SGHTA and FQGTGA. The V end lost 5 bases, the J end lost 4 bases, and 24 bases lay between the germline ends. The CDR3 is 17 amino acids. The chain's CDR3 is CASSRITGGTVPYEQYF. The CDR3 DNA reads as TGTGCCAGCAGCCGTATAACGGGCGGGACAGTACCTTACGAGCAGTACTTC.

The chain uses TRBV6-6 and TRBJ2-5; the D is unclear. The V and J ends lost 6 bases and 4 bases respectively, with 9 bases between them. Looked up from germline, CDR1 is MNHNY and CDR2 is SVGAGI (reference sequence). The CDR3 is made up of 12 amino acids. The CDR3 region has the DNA TGTGCCAGCAGCTGGGATGTAGAGACCCAGTACTTC. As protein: CASSWDVETQYF.

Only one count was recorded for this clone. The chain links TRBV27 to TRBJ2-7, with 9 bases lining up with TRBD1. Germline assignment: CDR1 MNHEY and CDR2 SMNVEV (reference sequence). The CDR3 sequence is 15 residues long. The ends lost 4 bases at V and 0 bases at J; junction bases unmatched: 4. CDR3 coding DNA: TGTGCCAGCAGTTGGGGACAGGGACTCTCCTACGAGCAGTACTTC. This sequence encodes CASSWGQGLSYEQYF.

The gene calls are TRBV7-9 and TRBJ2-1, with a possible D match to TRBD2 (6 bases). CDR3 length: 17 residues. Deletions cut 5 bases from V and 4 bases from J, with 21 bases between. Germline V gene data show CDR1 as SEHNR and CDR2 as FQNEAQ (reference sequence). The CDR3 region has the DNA TGTGCCAGCAGCCCTCAGGGAGGAGAGGGCCCTTACAATGAGCAGTTCTTC. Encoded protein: CASSPQGGEGPYNEQFF. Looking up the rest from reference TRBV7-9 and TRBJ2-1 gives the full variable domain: DTGVSQNPRHKITKRGQNVTFRCDPISEHNRLYWYRQTLGQGPEFLTYFQNEAQLEKSRLLSDRFSAERPKGSFSTLEIQRTEQGDSAMYLCASSPQGGEGPYNEQFFGPGTRLTVL.

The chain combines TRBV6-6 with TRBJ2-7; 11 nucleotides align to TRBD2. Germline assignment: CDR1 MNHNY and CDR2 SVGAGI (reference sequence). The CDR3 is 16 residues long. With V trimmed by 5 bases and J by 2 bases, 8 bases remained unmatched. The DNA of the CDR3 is TGTGCCAGCAGTCCAGGGACTAGCGGTTTTACCTACGAGCAGTACTTC. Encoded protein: CASSPGTSGFTYEQYF.

This CDR3 reads CASSKTGSGELFF. In DNA, the CDR3 is TGTGCCAGTAGTAAGACAGGGTCCGGGGAGCTGTTTTTT. The V call is TRBV19, the J call TRBJ2-2; 7 nucleotides align to TRBD1. CDR3 size: 13 residues. Per germline, CDR1 LNHDA and CDR2 SQIVND (reference sequence). J was trimmed by 6 bases and V by 4 bases; bases with no gene match: 2.

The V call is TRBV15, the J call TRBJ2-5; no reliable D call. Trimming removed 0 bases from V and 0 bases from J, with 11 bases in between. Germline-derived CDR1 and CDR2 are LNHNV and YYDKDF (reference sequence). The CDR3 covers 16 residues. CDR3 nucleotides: TGTGCCACCAGCAGAGATTGGGGATCCCACCAAGAGACCCAGTACTTC. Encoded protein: CATSRDWGSHQETQYF.

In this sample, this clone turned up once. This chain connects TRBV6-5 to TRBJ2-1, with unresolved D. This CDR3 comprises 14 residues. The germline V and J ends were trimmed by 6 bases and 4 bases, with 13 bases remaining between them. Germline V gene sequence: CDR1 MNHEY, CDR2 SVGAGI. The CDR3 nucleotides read TGTGCCAGCAGCACACCGGAGAGTTACAATGAGCAGTTCTTC. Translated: CASSTPESYNEQFF.

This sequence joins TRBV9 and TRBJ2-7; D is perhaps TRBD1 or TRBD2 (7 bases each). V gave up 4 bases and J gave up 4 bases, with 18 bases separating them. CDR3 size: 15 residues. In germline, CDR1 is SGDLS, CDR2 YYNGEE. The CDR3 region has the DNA TGTGCCAGCAGCACAGCCGGGGGGACAGAGTACGAGCAGTACTTC. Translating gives CASSTAGGTEYEQYF.

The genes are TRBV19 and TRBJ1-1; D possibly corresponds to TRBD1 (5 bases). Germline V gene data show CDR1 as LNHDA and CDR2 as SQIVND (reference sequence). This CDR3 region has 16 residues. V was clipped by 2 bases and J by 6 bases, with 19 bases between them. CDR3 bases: TGTGCCAGTAGTATAACGTTCCAGGGTCGTGGCGCTGAAGCTTTCTTT. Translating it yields CASSITFQGRGAEAFF.

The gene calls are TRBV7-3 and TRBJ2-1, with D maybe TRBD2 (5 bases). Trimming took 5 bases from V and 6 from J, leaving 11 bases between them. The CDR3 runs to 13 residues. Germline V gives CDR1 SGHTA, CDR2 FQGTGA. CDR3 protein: CASSPPSGNEQFF. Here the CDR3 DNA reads TGTGCCAGCAGCCCTCCGAGCGGCAATGAGCAGTTCTTC. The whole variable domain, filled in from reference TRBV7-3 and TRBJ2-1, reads GAGVSQTPSNKVTEKGKYVELRCDPISGHTALYWYRQSLGQGPEFLIYFQGTGAADDSGLPNDRFFAVRPEGSVSTLKIQRTERGDSAVYLCASSPPSGNEQFFGPGTRLTVL.

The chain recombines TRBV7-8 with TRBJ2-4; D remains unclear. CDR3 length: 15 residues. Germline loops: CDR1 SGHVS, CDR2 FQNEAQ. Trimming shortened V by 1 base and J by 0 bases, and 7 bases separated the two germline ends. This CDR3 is CASSLGILAKNIQYF. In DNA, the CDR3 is TGTGCCAGCAGCTTAGGTATACTAGCCAAAAACATTCAGTACTTC.

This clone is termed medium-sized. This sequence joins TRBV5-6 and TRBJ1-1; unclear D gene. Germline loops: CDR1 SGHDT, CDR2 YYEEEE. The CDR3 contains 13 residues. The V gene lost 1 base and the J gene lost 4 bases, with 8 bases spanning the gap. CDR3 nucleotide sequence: TGTGCCAGCAGCTTGCACGGAGGCACTGAAGCTTTCTTT. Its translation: CASSLHGGTEAFF.